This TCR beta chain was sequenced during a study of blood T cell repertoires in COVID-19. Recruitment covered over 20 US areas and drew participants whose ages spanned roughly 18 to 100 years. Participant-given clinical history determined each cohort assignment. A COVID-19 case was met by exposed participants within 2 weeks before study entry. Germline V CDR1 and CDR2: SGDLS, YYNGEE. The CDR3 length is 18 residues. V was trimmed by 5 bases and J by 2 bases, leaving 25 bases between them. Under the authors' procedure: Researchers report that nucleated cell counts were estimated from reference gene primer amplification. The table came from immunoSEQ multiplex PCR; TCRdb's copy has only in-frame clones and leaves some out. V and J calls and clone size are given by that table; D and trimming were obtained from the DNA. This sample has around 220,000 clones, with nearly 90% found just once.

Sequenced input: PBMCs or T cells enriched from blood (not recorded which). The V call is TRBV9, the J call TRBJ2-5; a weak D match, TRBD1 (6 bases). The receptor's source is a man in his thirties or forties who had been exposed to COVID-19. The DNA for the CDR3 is TGTGCCAGCAGTGAACCGACCGGGACAACGATGCAACAAGAGACCCAGTACTTC. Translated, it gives CASSEPTGTTMQQETQYF.